This is a list of T cell receptor beta chains from one sample in a study of T cell responses to AZD1222 COVID-19 vaccine. The repertoire was sequenced with immunoSEQ multiplex PCR; TCRdb's copy has only in-frame clones and lacks some. The profile shows roughly 86,000 clones, around 87% of them singletons. The sample was peripheral blood, taken on day 0 of AZD1222 vaccination. These receptors were collected from an adult in good health. CDR3s include the opening cysteine and the closing phenylalanine or tryptophan. D genes are given only for firm matches. A clone size is listed for some rows: how often the clone was seen (once, few, many), or a class if it is expanded.

cdr3_aa	cdr3_nt	v_call	j_call	d_call	clone_size
CAISAGGNLNYGYTF	TGTGCCATCAGCGCCGGGGGAAATTTAAACTATGGCTACACCTTC	TRBV10-3	TRBJ1-2	-	-
CASSQDSPLHF	TGTGCCAGCAGTCAGGATTCACCCCTCCACTTT	TRBV12-3/TRBV12-4	TRBJ1-6	-	-
CASSVVETGSVYGYTF	TGTGCCAGCAGCGTAGTTGAAACAGGGTCGGTCTATGGCTACACCTTC	TRBV9	TRBJ1-2	-	once
CASSVGTGAYNEQFF	TGTGCCAGCAGCGTAGGGACGGGAGCTTACAATGAGCAGTTCTTC	TRBV9	TRBJ2-1	-	once
CASSLVAGGLGEQFF	TGTGCCAGCAGCTTAGTAGCGGGAGGATTGGGTGAGCAGTTCTTC	TRBV7-7	TRBJ2-1	TRBD2	-
CASFGGSADTQYF	TGTGCCAGCTTTGGCGGGAGCGCAGATACGCAGTATTTT	TRBV6-5	TRBJ2-3	TRBD2	-
CASSLGTSGTNYQETQYF	TGTGCCAGCAGCTTAGGGACTAGCGGGACGAATTACCAAGAGACCCAGTACTTC	TRBV7-9	TRBJ2-5	TRBD2	-
CASSLGQHYGYTF	TGTGCCAGCAGTCTGGGACAGCACTATGGCTACACCTTC	TRBV6-2/TRBV6-3	TRBJ1-2	TRBD1	-
CASSYDSGRLEETQYF	TGTGCCAGCAGTTACGATAGCGGGAGATTGGAAGAGACCCAGTACTTC	TRBV6-2/TRBV6-3	TRBJ2-5	TRBD2	-
CASSYGLAGGGETQYF	TGTGCCAGCAGTTACGGGCTAGCGGGAGGAGGGGAGACCCAGTACTTC	TRBV6-5	TRBJ2-5	TRBD2	-
CASSPGQMRNNEKLFF	TGTGCCAGCTCACCCGGGCAAATGAGGAATAATGAAAAACTGTTTTTT	TRBV18	TRBJ1-4	-	-
CASSPSPLNRLSTDTQYF	TGTGCCAGCTCCCCTTCCCCGTTGAACAGACTTAGCACAGATACGCAGTATTTT	TRBV18	TRBJ2-3	-	-
CASSIETRGASGTSETQYF	TGTGCCAGTAGTATAGAAACCAGAGGGGCTAGCGGCACCTCGGAGACCCAGTACTTC	TRBV19	TRBJ2-5	TRBD2	-
CASSIYSLRDRRNQPQHF	TGTGCCAGTAGTATATACTCACTCCGGGACCGACGAAATCAGCCCCAGCATTTT	TRBV19	TRBJ1-5	-	-
CASSFRTRRGDSGEKLFF	TGTGCCAGCAGTTTTCGAACCCGGCGGGGGGACAGTGGTGAAAAACTGTTTTTT	TRBV28	TRBJ1-4	TRBD1	-
CASSFTTGELFF	TGTGCCAGCAGCTTTACCACCGGGGAGCTGTTTTTT	TRBV5-8	TRBJ2-2	-	-
CASRTKRAQTDTQYF	TGTGCCAGCAGGACTAAGCGGGCCCAGACAGATACGCAGTATTTT	TRBV28	TRBJ2-3	-	few
CASSPGTGSGTEAFF	TGCGCCAGCAGCCCCGGGACAGGGTCGGGCACTGAAGCTTTCTTT	TRBV5-1	TRBJ1-1	TRBD1	-
CSATDSYGYTF	TGCAGTGCAACGGACAGCTATGGCTACACCTTC	TRBV20-1	TRBJ1-2	-	-
CASSLRTGDNQPQHF	TGTGCCAGCAGCCTTAGGACAGGGGACAATCAGCCCCAGCATTTT	TRBV3-1/TRBV3-2	TRBJ1-5	TRBD1	-
CASSAGGAGGYEQYF	TGTGCCAGCAGCGCCGGGGGAGCGGGAGGGTACGAGCAGTACTTC	TRBV9	TRBJ2-7	TRBD2	-
CASSTPGLAELSEQFF	TGTGCCAGTAGCACACCGGGACTAGCGGAGCTGAGTGAGCAGTTCTTC	TRBV19	TRBJ2-1	TRBD2	-
CASSYPDRGINEQFF	TGTGCCAGCAGTTATCCGGACAGGGGTATCAATGAGCAGTTCTTC	TRBV6-6	TRBJ2-1	TRBD1	-
CASSLRGERQETQYF	TGCGCCAGCAGCTTGAGGGGCGAACGACAAGAGACCCAGTACTTC	TRBV5-1	TRBJ2-5	-	-
CASSRQTSGRVGEQFF	TGTGCCAGCAGCCGCCAAACTAGCGGGAGGGTCGGTGAGCAGTTCTTC	TRBV4-2	TRBJ2-1	TRBD2	-
CASSQRTSPLHF	TGTGCCAGCAGCCAAAGGACATCACCCCTCCACTTT	TRBV3-1/TRBV3-2	TRBJ1-6	-	-
CASSLEARVTGETQYF	TGTGCCAGCAGCTTGGAGGCCAGGGTGACAGGAGAGACCCAGTACTTC	TRBV5-6	TRBJ2-5	-	-